Below are 5 T cell receptor beta chains sequenced from a single sample in a study of T cells in Graves' hyperthyroidism and ophthalmopathy. The investigators amplified TCR beta CDR3 regions from RNA transcripts. A set of HTBI primers served as the primers for a first-round RT-PCR of the TCR CDR3. One entry per CDR3 protein results from TCRdb running MiXCR on the multiplex PCR reads. The sample has roughly 700,000 distinct CDR3 sequences; approximately 36% are singletons. Sequences were obtained from blood. The source is a woman between 35 and 50 years old with Graves' hyperthyroidism.

This clonotype was seen at least ten times. This sequence joins TRBV7-9 and TRBJ2-5; the D gene is possibly TRBD2 (5 bases). The germline V and J ends were trimmed by 1 base and 2 bases, with 8 bases remaining between them. Germline CDR1 and CDR2: SEHNR and FQNEAQ (reference sequence). There are 14 residues in the CDR3. CDR3 nucleotides: TGTGCCAGCAGCTTAGAAACTAGTCAAGAGACCCAGTACTTC. This codes for CASSLETSQETQYF.

This clonotype has a count of ten or more. V is TRBV24-1 and J is TRBJ1-2, with a tentative D call TRBD1 (6 bases). Germline V CDR1 and CDR2: KGHDR, SFDVKD. The ends were cut back, 5 bases at V and 4 bases at J, with 10 bases in the middle. The CDR3 has 13 residues. The CDR3 protein is CATSVGQFYGYTF. CDR3 nucleotides: TGTGCCACCAGTGTAGGACAGTTCTATGGCTACACCTTC.

This clonotype came up a few times. The J gene is TRBJ1-5, the V gene TRBV11-2; weak D call: TRBD1 (6 bases). CDR3 length: 17 amino acids. V gave up 5 bases and J gave up 2 bases, with 19 bases separating them. Germline CDR1 and CDR2: SGHAT and FQNNGV. The CDR3 sequence is CASSPGGGPWGNQPQHF. Written as DNA, the CDR3 is TGTGCCAGCAGCCCCGGGGGGGGCCCTTGGGGCAATCAGCCCCAGCATTTT.

This clonotype was detected ten times or more. The chain combines TRBV20-1 with TRBJ1-2, with 8 nucleotides matching TRBD1. This CDR3 contains 13 residues. V shed 7 bases, J shed 2 bases, and the junction held 6 bases outside the gene matches. Germline V gene data show CDR1 as DFQATT and CDR2 as SNEGSKA (reference sequence). CDR3 loop: CSVAGGVNYGYTF. The CDR3 DNA reads TGCAGTGTTGCAGGGGGCGTGAACTATGGCTACACCTTC.

At least ten counts were recorded for this clonotype. This chain connects TRBV7-9 to TRBJ2-2, with 9 bases aligning to TRBD2. The ends lost 11 bases at V and 0 bases at J; junction bases unmatched: 4. Germline CDR1 SEHNR, CDR2 FQNEAQ (reference sequence). This CDR3 comprises 14 residues. CDR3 sequence: CAAGGRTNTGELFF. The CDR3 DNA follows: TGTGCCGCGGGAGGGCGAACGAACACCGGGGAGCTGTTTTTT.